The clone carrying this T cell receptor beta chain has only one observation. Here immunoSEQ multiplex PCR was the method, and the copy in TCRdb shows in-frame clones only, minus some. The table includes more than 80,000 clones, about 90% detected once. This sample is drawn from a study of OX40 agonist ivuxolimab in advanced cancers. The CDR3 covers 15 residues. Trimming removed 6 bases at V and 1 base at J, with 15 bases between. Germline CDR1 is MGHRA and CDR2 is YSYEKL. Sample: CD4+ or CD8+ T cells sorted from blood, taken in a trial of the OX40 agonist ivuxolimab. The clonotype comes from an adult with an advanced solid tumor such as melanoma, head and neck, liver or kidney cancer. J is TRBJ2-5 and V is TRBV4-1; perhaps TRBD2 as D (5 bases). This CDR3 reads CASSASRRPQETQYF. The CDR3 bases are TGCGCCAGCAGTGCTAGCCGACGCCCCCAAGAGACCCAGTACTTC.